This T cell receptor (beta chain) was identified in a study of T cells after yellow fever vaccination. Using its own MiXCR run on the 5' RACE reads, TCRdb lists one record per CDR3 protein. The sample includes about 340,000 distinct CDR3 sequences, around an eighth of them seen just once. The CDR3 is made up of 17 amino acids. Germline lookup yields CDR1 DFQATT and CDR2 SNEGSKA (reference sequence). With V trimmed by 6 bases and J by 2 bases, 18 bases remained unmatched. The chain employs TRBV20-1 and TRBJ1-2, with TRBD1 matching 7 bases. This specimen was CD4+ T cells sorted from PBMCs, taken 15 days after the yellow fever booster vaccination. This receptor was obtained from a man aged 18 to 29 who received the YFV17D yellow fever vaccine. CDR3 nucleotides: TGCAGTGCCCAAACTCCGGGACAGACAAGGCGGAACTATGGCTACACCTTC. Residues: CSAQTPGQTRRNYGYTF.